Listed here are 24 T cell receptor beta chains from one sample, sequenced in a study of cytomegalovirus exposure and HLA in healthy donors. Both 60 Vbeta primers and 13 Jbeta primers went into the PCR. Repertoires were generated with immunoSEQ multiplex PCR, while TCRdb's copy carries only in-frame clones and drops some. The sample has 130,000 or so clones, approximately 82% seen once. The sample was PBMCs. Receptors originate from a woman between 40 and 50 years old in good health and CMV-seronegative.

The chain is built from TRBV11-2 and TRBJ1-3; possible D gene TRBD1, 6 bases. The V end lost 3 bases, the J end lost 0 bases, and 9 bases lay between the germline ends. From germline, CDR1 is SGHAT and CDR2 FQNNGV. The CDR3 covers 15 residues. The CDR3 DNA is TGTGCCAGCAGCTTGCAGGGGTTCTCTGGAAACACCATATATTTT. Translating gives CASSLQGFSGNTIYF. Supplemented by reference TRBV11-2 and TRBJ1-3, the full variable domain reads EAGVAQSPRYKIIEKRQSVAFWCNPISGHATLYWYQQILGQGPKLLIQFQNNGVVDDSQLPKDRFSAERLKGVDSTLKIQPAKLEDSAVYLCASSLQGFSGNTIYFGEGSWLTVV.

The chain employs TRBV28 and TRBJ1-2; the match to TRBD1 covers 9 bases. Germline CDR1 MDHEN, CDR2 SYDVKM. There are 14 residues in the CDR3. With V trimmed by 2 bases and J by 5 bases, 3 bases remained unmatched. For the CDR3, the DNA is TGTGCCAGCAGTTTAATCGGACAGGGGTATGGCTACACCTTC. It encodes CASSLIGQGYGYTF.

The V call is TRBV18, the J call TRBJ2-7; 7 bases agree with TRBD2. The germline V gene encodes CDR1 KGHSH and CDR2 LQKENI. The V gene end was trimmed by 3 bases and the J gene end by 0 bases; junction bases not matched to a gene: 11. The CDR3 extends over 17 amino acids. CDR3 DNA: TGTGCCAGCTCACCCAGGGTTCGGCTAGCGGACTCCTACGAGCAGTACTTC. Translating gives CASSPRVRLADSYEQYF.

The J gene is TRBJ2-7, the V gene TRBV7-2, with 7 positions matching TRBD1. Germline V gene lookup returns CDR1 SGHTA and CDR2 FQGNSA. The CDR3 totals 14 residues. Unmatched junction bases numbered 8, after V lost 7 bases and J lost 2 bases. DNA for the CDR3: TGTGCCAGCACCCCAGACAGGGAAACCTACGAGCAGTACTTC. Residues: CASTPDRETYEQYF.

The chain joins TRBV7-2 to TRBJ1-3; D is unresolved. This CDR3 is 15 amino acids long. Trimming took 2 bases from V and 0 from J, leaving 8 bases between them. Germline V CDR1 and CDR2: SGHTA, FQGNSA. CDR3 sequence: CASSLRWSSGNTIYF. CDR3 nucleotides: TGTGCCAGCAGCTTACGGTGGAGCTCTGGAAACACCATATATTTT.

The J gene is TRBJ2-7, the V gene TRBV7-3; TRBD1 is a possible D gene (5 bases). The CDR3 contains 13 residues. The V end lost 5 bases, the J end lost 6 bases, and 14 bases lay between the germline ends. In germline, CDR1 is SGHTA, CDR2 FQGTGA. The CDR3 spells CASSQELRGEQYF. Here the CDR3 DNA reads TGTGCCAGCAGCCAAGAATTAAGGGGCGAGCAGTACTTC. Supplemented by reference TRBV7-3 and TRBJ2-7, the full variable domain reads GAGVSQTPSNKVTEKGKYVELRCDPISGHTALYWYRQSLGQGPEFLIYFQGTGAADDSGLPNDRFFAVRPEGSVSTLKIQRTERGDSAVYLCASSQELRGEQYFGPGTRLTVT.

The CDR3 nucleotides read TGTGCCAGCAGCCGGGGGGGCGGGAGGGCCCACAATGAGCAGTTCTTC. Protein: CASSRGGGRAHNEQFF. This chain connects TRBV11-2 to TRBJ2-1; 9 bases are shared with TRBD2. This CDR3 has 16 residues. Trimming cost V 5 bases and J 5 bases; bases outside gene matches: 10. Germline CDR1 and CDR2: SGHAT and FQNNGV.

This chain links TRBV23-1 with TRBJ2-2, with D maybe TRBD1 (5 bases). Being an ORF, TRBV23-1 has a function that is uncertain. The CDR3 is 14 residues long. Trimming took 2 bases from V and 6 from J, leaving 10 bases between them. DNA of the CDR3: TGCGCCAGCAGTCAACCTAGGGGTTCCGGGGAGCTGTTTTTT. It specifies CASSQPRGSGELFF.

A single count supports this clone. J is TRBJ1-3 and V is TRBV2; D remains ambiguous. Germline V gives CDR1 SNHLY, CDR2 FYNNEI. V was clipped by 2 bases and J by 0 bases, with 5 bases between them. The CDR3 runs to 14 residues. CDR3 bases: TGTGCCAGCAGTGAAACTCGCTCTGGAAACACCATATATTTT. Translating gives CASSETRSGNTIYF.

The J gene is TRBJ2-7, the V gene TRBV7-2; 8 bases align to TRBD1. Germline loops: CDR1 SGHTA, CDR2 FQGNSA. The trim removed 0 bases at V and 3 bases at J, leaving 7 bases unmatched. The CDR3 has 16 residues. CDR3 bases: TGTGCCAGCAGCTTAGCCTCCTCGACAGGGGTCTACGAGCAGTACTTC. Amino acids: CASSLASSTGVYEQYF.

V is TRBV5-6 and J is TRBJ2-7, with TRBD2 matching over 12 bases. CDR1 is SGHDT and CDR2 is YYEEEE in the germline V gene. CDR3 length: 17 residues. V was clipped by 3 bases and J by 2 bases; unmatched bases: 9. The CDR3, as DNA: TGTGCCAGCAGCTCCGGGACTAGCGGGCCCTCCCCCTACGAGCAGTACTTC. It translates to CASSSGTSGPSPYEQYF.

The chain joins TRBV7-2 to TRBJ2-7; TRBD1 aligns across 9 bases. V shed 5 bases, J shed 3 bases, and the junction held 8 bases outside the gene matches. CDR3 size: 15 residues. The germline V gene has CDR1 SGHTA and CDR2 FQGNSA. The CDR3 spells CASSPGQGFFYEQYF. The CDR3 DNA follows: TGTGCCAGCAGCCCGGGACAGGGTTTCTTCTACGAGCAGTACTTC. The complete variable domain, with remaining parts taken from reference TRBV7-2 and TRBJ2-7, reads GAGVSQSPSNKVTEKGKDVELRCDPISGHTALYWYRQSLGQGLEFLIYFQGNSAPDKSGLPSDRFSAERTGGSVSTLTIQRTQQEDSAVYLCASSPGQGFFYEQYFGPGTRLTVT.

The chain recombines TRBV19 with TRBJ2-5; TRBD2 agrees at 14 bases. Germline loops: CDR1 LNHDA, CDR2 SQIVND (reference sequence). After removal of 5 bases from V and 5 bases from J, the junction contained 7 bases not matched to a gene. The CDR3 contains 16 residues. The CDR3 here is CASSSGTSGSRETQYF. DNA of the CDR3: TGTGCCAGTAGTTCCGGGACTAGCGGGAGTAGGGAGACCCAGTACTTC.

This chain uses TRBV15 with TRBJ2-7; the D gene is possibly TRBD1 (6 bases). In germline, CDR1 is LNHNV, CDR2 YYDKDF (reference sequence). Trimming stripped 5 bases from V and 3 bases from J, with 8 bases between. The CDR3 covers 12 residues. The CDR3: CATSQGLYEQYF. DNA for the CDR3: TGTGCCACCAGCCAGGGGCTCTACGAGCAGTACTTC.

The J gene is TRBJ2-2, the V gene TRBV7-2; D gene ambiguous. V dropped 5 bases and J dropped 6 bases, with 13 bases sitting between them. The CDR3 has 14 residues. Germline lookup yields CDR1 SGHTA and CDR2 FQGNSA. CDR3 sequence (DNA): TGTGCCAGCAGCCGGAGTGGTGGCCCCGGGGAGCTGTTTTTT. The encoded protein is CASSRSGGPGELFF.

The chain is built from TRBV5-4 and TRBJ1-6; D is possibly TRBD1 (6 bases). The CDR3 is 16 amino acids. Trimming left V 4 bases short and J 10 bases short, with 21 bases between. Per germline, CDR1 SGHNT and CDR2 YYREEE (reference sequence). The chain's CDR3 is CASSPGAPNNGSPLHF. The CDR3 nucleotides are TGTGCCAGCAGCCCAGGGGCCCCTAACAACGGATCACCCCTCCACTTT. Combining the CDR3 with reference TRBV5-4 and TRBJ1-6 gives the whole variable domain ETGVTQSPTHLIKTRGQQVTLRCSSQSGHNTVSWYQQALGQGPQFIFQYYREEENGRGNFPPRFSGLQFPNYSSELNVNALELDDSALYLCASSPGAPNNGSPLHFGNGTRLTVT.

CDR3 loop: CASSLERTVQETQYF. DNA for the CDR3: TGTGCCAGCAGTCTGGAAAGGACAGTCCAAGAGACCCAGTACTTC. The chain links TRBV6-7 to TRBJ2-5, with D possibly TRBD1 on 6 matching bases. TRBV6-7 is an ORF, and what it does is uncertain. Trimming cost V 5 bases and J 1 base, with 14 bases left between them. The CDR3 has 15 residues.

The chain employs TRBV6-6 and TRBJ1-2; D is unresolved. Per the germline V gene, CDR1 is MNHNY and CDR2 is SVGAGI (reference sequence). V gave up 7 bases and J gave up 3 bases, with 12 bases separating them. This CDR3 comprises 13 residues. The CDR3 reads CASTPYRDYGYTF. For the CDR3, the DNA is TGTGCCAGCACCCCGTACCGCGACTATGGCTACACCTTC.

The chain has TRBV7-2 and TRBJ2-1; 9 bases line up with TRBD2. Germline V lookup: CDR1 SGHTA, CDR2 FQGNSA. This CDR3 region has 16 residues. The J segment lost 7 bases and the V segment lost 1 base, leaving 8 bases of the junction unmatched. The CDR3 reads CASSLGGGRAGNEQFF. Written as DNA, the CDR3 is TGTGCCAGCAGCTTAGGTGGCGGGAGGGCCGGGAATGAGCAGTTCTTC. Full variable domain (missing parts from reference TRBV7-2 and TRBJ2-1): GAGVSQSPSNKVTEKGKDVELRCDPISGHTALYWYRQSLGQGLEFLIYFQGNSAPDKSGLPSDRFSAERTGGSVSTLTIQRTQQEDSAVYLCASSLGGGRAGNEQFFGPGTRLTVL.

This chain uses TRBV27 with TRBJ2-7, with 7 bases matching TRBD2. Germline-derived CDR1 and CDR2 are MNHEY and SMNVEV (reference sequence). This CDR3 contains 14 residues. J was trimmed by 3 bases and V by 2 bases; bases with no gene match: 4. The CDR3 region is CASSLVGGFYEQYF. Here the CDR3 DNA reads TGTGCCAGCAGTTTAGTCGGGGGGTTCTACGAGCAGTACTTC.

J is TRBJ2-4 and V is TRBV6-1, with 12 bases identical to TRBD1. The CDR3 has 20 residues. Unmatched junction bases numbered 13, after V lost 4 bases and J lost 0 bases. Germline V CDR1 and CDR2: MNHNS, SASEGT. DNA of the CDR3: TGTGCCAGCAGTGGCCCTCGGGACAGGGGGCCGTTGAGAGCCAAAAACATTCAGTACTTC. Protein sequence: CASSGPRDRGPLRAKNIQYF.

The V and J genes are TRBV2 and TRBJ2-2; no definite D call. In germline, CDR1 is SNHLY, CDR2 FYNNEI. The germline V and J ends were trimmed by 4 bases and 5 bases, with 5 bases remaining between them. The CDR3 has 12 residues. CDR3 sequence reads: CASSGPTGELFF. CDR3 bases: TGTGCCAGCAGTGGTCCGACCGGGGAGCTGTTTTTT.

This chain links TRBV9 with TRBJ2-2; 12 bases map to TRBD2. CDR1 is SGDLS, CDR2 YYNGEE, per germline. Trimming cost V 0 bases and J 7 bases; bases outside gene matches: 1. CDR3 length: 15 residues. DNA for the CDR3: TGTGCCAGCAGCGTAGGACTAGCGGGAGTCGGGGAGCTGTTTTTT. It codes for CASSVGLAGVGELFF.

The rearrangement uses TRBV10-3 and TRBJ1-5; 7 positions agree with TRBD1. Germline V gene lookup returns CDR1 ENHRY and CDR2 SYGVKD. V lost 10 bases, J lost 0 bases, and 6 bases stayed unmatched. This CDR3 has 14 amino acids. Here the CDR3 reads CATWDSSSNQPQHF. The DNA of the CDR3 is TGTGCCACATGGGACAGCAGTAGCAATCAGCCCCAGCATTTT.